Listed here are 11 T cell receptor beta chains from one sample, sequenced in a study of blood T cells in healthy people across ages. The authors ran a second PCR of about 7 to 11 cycles using a sample-barcoded 5' primer and a J-beta primer mix. TCRdb passed the 5' RACE reads through MiXCR, listing each CDR3 protein once. Of 1.5 million or so distinct CDR3 sequences in the sample, 42% were seen once. The sequencing sample was made of blood. The source is a woman aged 18-29 years in good health.

DNA for the CDR3: TGTGCCAGCAGCGGACCCCTCCCCCTTGATACGCAGTATTTT. This sequence encodes CASSGPLPLDTQYF. The V call is TRBV9, the J call TRBJ2-3, with D unresolved. V lost 3 bases, J lost 6 bases, and 14 bases lay in between. CDR1 is SGDLS and CDR2 is YYNGEE in the germline V gene. The CDR3 extends over 14 amino acids. The full variable domain, rest sourced from reference TRBV9 and TRBJ2-3, is DSGVTQTPKHLITATGQRVTLRCSPRSGDLSVYWYQQSLDQGLQFLIQYYNGEERAKGNILERFSAQQFPDLHSELNLSSLELGDSALYFCASSGPLPLDTQYFGPGTRLTVL.

This clonotype was recorded at least ten times. The rearrangement uses TRBV3-1 and TRBJ2-3; the D is unclear. V was shortened by 2 bases and J by 0 bases, with 0 bases between the two germline ends. The germline CDR1 and CDR2 sequences are LGHDT and YNNKEL (reference sequence). This CDR3 comprises 12 residues. The CDR3 nucleotides are TGTGCCAGCAGCCAAAGCACAGATACGCAGTATTTT. Encoded protein: CASSQSTDTQYF.

The V call is TRBV5-1, the J call TRBJ2-1; D remains ambiguous. From germline, CDR1 is SGHRS and CDR2 YFSETQ. CDR3 length equals 13 residues. Trimming stripped 4 bases from V and 5 bases from J, with 10 bases between. This CDR3 reads CASSTGTHNEQFF. The DNA for the CDR3 is TGCGCCAGCAGCACCGGAACTCACAATGAGCAGTTCTTC.

In its sample, this clonotype was seen a few times. V usage is TRBV6-5 and J usage is TRBJ1-2, with D perhaps matching TRBD1 (5 bases). CDR3 length: 13 amino acids. Germline assignment: CDR1 MNHEY and CDR2 SVGAGI. Trimming cost V 2 bases and J 4 bases, with 8 bases left between them. CDR3 sequence: CASSYGAIYGYTF. As DNA, the CDR3 is TGTGCCAGCAGTTACGGGGCGATCTATGGCTACACCTTC.

This clonotype appeared a few times. The chain carries TRBV4-1 and TRBJ1-2, with D possibly being TRBD1 (5 bases). The CDR3 length is 16 residues. CDR1 is MGHRA, CDR2 YSYEKL, per germline. V lost 0 bases and J lost 2, with 13 bases in between. CDR3 in amino acids: CASSQEQAGQNYGYTF. The CDR3 bases are TGCGCCAGCAGCCAAGAACAAGCAGGGCAAAACTATGGCTACACCTTC.

This chain connects TRBV5-5 to TRBJ2-7; perhaps TRBD1 as D (8 bases). Trimming removed 1 base from V and 5 bases from J, with 22 bases in between. This CDR3 contains 17 residues. The germline gives CDR1 SGHKS, CDR2 YYEKEE (reference sequence). CDR3 coding DNA: TGTGCCAGCAGCTTGTCGGGGACAGGTCTGACTAGCCACGAGCAGTACTTC. This codes for CASSLSGTGLTSHEQYF.

This chain connects TRBV2 to TRBJ1-2, with 7 bases that match TRBD1. CDR1 and CDR2 (germline): SNHLY, FYNNEI. Trimming at V came to 9 bases and at J to 7 bases, leaving 14 bases not matched to a gene. The length of the CDR3 is 14 residues. The CDR3 spells CARGLQGNEGGYTF. DNA of the CDR3: TGTGCCAGGGGATTACAGGGGAATGAAGGTGGCTACACCTTC.

Only a few counts were recorded for this clonotype. The chain is built from TRBV7-2 and TRBJ1-1, with D maybe TRBD1 (5 bases). V gave up 0 bases and J gave up 10 bases, with 9 bases separating them. This CDR3 comprises 12 residues. Germline loops: CDR1 SGHTA, CDR2 FQGNSA. The CDR3 region has the DNA TGTGCCAGCAGCTTAGCGAAAAGGGGAGCTTTCTTT. Translation gives CASSLAKRGAFF.

The gene calls are TRBV20-1 and TRBJ1-3, with TRBD1 identical over 7 bases. Germline CDR1 DFQATT, CDR2 SNEGSKA (reference sequence). The CDR3 is 14 amino acids. J was trimmed by 1 base and V by 6 bases; bases with no gene match: 6. Here the CDR3 DNA reads TGCAGTGCAATGACAGGGAGGTCTGGAAACACCATATATTTT. Amino acids: CSAMTGRSGNTIYF.

This clonotype appeared a few times. V is TRBV11-2 and J is TRBJ2-3; tentatively, D is TRBD2 (6 bases). Looked up from germline, CDR1 is SGHAT and CDR2 is FQNNGV. With 5 bases removed from V and 2 bases from J, the gap between germline ends came to 17 bases. The CDR3 runs 16 residues. The CDR3 nucleotides are TGTGCCAGCAGCCTATATATAGCGGAGACCACAGATACGCAGTATTTT. Translation gives CASSLYIAETTDTQYF.

This clonotype was counted between two and nine times. The V and J genes are TRBV5-1 and TRBJ2-7; D tentatively reads TRBD1 or TRBD2 (5 bases each). The CDR3 loop spans 15 amino acids. The germline V and J ends were trimmed by 0 bases and 1 base, with 11 bases remaining between them. In germline, CDR1 is SGHRS, CDR2 YFSETQ. The CDR3 region is CASSLEWGISYEQYF. CDR3 DNA: TGCGCCAGCAGCTTGGAATGGGGGATTTCCTACGAGCAGTACTTC.